This TCR beta chain is from a study of T cells in Graves' hyperthyroidism and ophthalmopathy. Findings and limits, study-wide: Ophthalmopathy and stable hyperthyroidism were separated by a 13 V-J model. Peripheral blood also featured most of the thyroid clonotypes expanded above 0.001.

The sample holds many counts of this clonotype. The antigen remains undetermined. The CDR3 is 16 amino acids. The germline V gene has CDR1 MGHRA and CDR2 YSYEKL. The junction had 9 bases not matched to a gene; V was cut back by 2 bases and J by 4 bases. Amplified TCR beta CDR3 regions came from RNA transcripts. First-round RT-PCR with HTBI primers amplified the TCR CDR3 region. One entry per CDR3 protein results from TCRdb running MiXCR on the multiplex PCR reads. The repertoire holds about 700,000 distinct CDR3 sequences, with 40% to 55% as singletons. Clinical symptoms, serum thyroxine, TRAb, thyroid ultrasound and orbital computed tomography established diagnosis.

The origin of this receptor is an adult man with Graves' disease, either hyperthyroidism or ophthalmopathy (not recorded which). The V call is TRBV4-1, the J call TRBJ1-1, with 8 bases lining up with TRBD1. Sequenced input: peripheral blood or thyroid tissue (not recorded which). DNA of the CDR3: TGCGCCAGCAGCCAAACTCGCGTCACAGGGGGCACTGAAGCTTTCTTT. It is translated as CASSQTRVTGGTEAFF.